Listed here is a single T cell receptor (beta chain). The antigen is not known. The CDR3 is 16 residues long. V lost 2 bases, J lost 0 bases, and 2 bases stayed unmatched. Germline CDR1 reads SGHRS; CDR2 reads YFSETQ. These data originate in a study of graft-versus-host responses after intestinal transplantation. As for the study in general: Each transplant was multivisceral, liver-intestinal, or isolated intestinal. Anti-thymocyte globulin induction was given to all recipients, followed by tacrolimus and steroids for 2 to 3 years. General study points: Circulating GvH clone levels at their peak were associated with HvG declines (early post-transplant).

Method: immunoSEQ multiplex PCR; TCRdb's copy keeps in-frame clones and lacks some. The sample includes tens of thousands of clones, about 80% of them seen just once. The clonotype was recovered from a human donor who was the organ donor for an intestinal transplant. This chain uses TRBV5-1 with TRBJ2-6; 7 bases match TRBD1. The sample in question was unstimulated CD4+ T cells sorted from spleen or lymph node cells, obtained before transplant. The CDR3 nucleotides read TGCGCCAGCAGCTTAGGGACAGTCTCTGGGGCCAACGTCCTGACTTTC. It translates to CASSLGTVSGANVLTF. The whole variable domain, remainder taken from reference TRBV5-1 and TRBJ2-6, is KAGVTQTPRYLIKTRGQQVTLSCSPISGHRSVSWYQQTPGQGLQFLFEYFSETQRNKGNFPGRFSGRQFSNSRSEMNVSTLELGDSALYLCASSLGTVSGANVLTFGAGSRLTVL.